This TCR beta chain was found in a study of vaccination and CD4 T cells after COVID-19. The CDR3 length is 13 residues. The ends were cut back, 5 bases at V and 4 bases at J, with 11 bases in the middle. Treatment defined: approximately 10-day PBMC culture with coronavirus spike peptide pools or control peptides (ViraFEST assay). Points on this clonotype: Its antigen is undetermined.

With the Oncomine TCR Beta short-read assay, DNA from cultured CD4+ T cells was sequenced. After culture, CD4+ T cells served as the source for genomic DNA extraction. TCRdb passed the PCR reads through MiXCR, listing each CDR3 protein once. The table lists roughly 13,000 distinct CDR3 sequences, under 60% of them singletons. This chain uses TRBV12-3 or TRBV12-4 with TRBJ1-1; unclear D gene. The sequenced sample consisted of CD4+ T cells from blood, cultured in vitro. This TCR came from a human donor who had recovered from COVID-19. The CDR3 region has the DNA TGTGCCAGCAGTCCGGGGTATAGCACTGAAGCTTTCTTT. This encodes CASSPGYSTEAFF.